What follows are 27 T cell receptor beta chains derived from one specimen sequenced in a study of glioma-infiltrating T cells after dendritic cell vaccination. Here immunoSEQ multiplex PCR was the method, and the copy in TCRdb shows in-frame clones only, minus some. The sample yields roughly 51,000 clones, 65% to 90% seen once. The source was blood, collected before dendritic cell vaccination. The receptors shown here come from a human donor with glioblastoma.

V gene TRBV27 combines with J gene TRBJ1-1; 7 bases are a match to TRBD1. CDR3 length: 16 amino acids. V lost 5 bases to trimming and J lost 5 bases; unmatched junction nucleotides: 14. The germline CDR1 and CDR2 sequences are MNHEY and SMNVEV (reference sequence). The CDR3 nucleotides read TGTGCCAGCAGTCTGATGCCTCTTGCAGGGGGTACTGAAGCTTTCTTT. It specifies CASSLMPLAGGTEAFF.

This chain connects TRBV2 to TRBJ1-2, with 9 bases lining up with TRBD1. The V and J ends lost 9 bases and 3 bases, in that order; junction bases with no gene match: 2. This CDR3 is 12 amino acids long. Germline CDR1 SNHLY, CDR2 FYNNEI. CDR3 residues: CARQGADYGYTF. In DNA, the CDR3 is TGTGCCAGACAGGGGGCGGACTATGGCTACACCTTC.

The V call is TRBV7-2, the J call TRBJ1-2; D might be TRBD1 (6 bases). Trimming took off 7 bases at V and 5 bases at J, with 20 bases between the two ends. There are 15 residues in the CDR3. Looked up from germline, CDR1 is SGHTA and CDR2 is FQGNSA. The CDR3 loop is CASTQRTGGRYGYTF. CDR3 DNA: TGTGCCAGCACCCAACGAACGGGGGGCCGTTATGGCTACACCTTC.

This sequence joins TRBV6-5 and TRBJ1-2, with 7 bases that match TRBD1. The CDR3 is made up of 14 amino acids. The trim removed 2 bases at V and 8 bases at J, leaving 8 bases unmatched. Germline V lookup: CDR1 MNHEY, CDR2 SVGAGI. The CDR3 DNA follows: TGTGCCAGCAGTTACGGACAGGCCCGAGGAGGCTACACCTTC. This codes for CASSYGQARGGYTF.

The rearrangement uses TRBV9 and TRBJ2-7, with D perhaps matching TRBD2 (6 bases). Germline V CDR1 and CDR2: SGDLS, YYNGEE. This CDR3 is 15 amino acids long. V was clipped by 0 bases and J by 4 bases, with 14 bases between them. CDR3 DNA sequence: TGTGCCAGCAGCGTAGATTACGGGAGCGCTTACGAGCAGTACTTC. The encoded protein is CASSVDYGSAYEQYF. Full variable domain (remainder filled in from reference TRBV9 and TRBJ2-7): DSGVTQTPKHLITATGQRVTLRCSPRSGDLSVYWYQQSLDQGLQFLIQYYNGEERAKGNILERFSAQQFPDLHSELNLSSLELGDSALYFCASSVDYGSAYEQYFGPGTRLTVT.

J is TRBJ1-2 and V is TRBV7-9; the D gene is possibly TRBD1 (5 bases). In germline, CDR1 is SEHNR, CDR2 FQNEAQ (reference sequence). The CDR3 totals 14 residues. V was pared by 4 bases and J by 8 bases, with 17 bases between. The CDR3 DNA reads TGTGCCAGCAGCTCGGGACTACGTTGGGCGGGCTACACCTTC. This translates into CASSSGLRWAGYTF.

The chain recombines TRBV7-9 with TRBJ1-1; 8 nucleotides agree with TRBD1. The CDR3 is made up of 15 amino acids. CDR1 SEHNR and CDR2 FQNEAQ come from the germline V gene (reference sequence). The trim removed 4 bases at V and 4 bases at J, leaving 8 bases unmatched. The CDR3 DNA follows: TGTGCCAGCAGCTCTCAGGGGGCAGTAGGCACTGAAGCTTTCTTT. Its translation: CASSSQGAVGTEAFF.

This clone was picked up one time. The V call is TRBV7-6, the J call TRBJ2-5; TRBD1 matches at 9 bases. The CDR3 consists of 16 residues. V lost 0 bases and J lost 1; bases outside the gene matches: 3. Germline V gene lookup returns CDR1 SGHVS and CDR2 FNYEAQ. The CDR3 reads CASSLAGQGFQETQYF. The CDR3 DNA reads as TGTGCCAGCAGCTTAGCAGGACAGGGGTTCCAAGAGACCCAGTACTTC.

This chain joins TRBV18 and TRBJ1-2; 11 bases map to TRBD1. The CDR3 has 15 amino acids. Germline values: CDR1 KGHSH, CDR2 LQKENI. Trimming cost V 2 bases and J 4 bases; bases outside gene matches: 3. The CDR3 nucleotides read TGTGCCAGCTCACCATCGGGACAGGGGGGCTATGGCTACACCTTC. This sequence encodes CASSPSGQGGYGYTF.

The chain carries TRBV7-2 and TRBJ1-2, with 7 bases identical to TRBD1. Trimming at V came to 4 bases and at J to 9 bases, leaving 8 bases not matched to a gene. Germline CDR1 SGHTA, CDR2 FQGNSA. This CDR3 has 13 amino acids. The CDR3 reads CASSSGTATSYTF. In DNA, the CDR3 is TGTGCCAGCAGCTCCGGGACAGCCACCAGCTACACCTTC. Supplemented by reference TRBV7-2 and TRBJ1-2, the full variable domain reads GAGVSQSPSNKVTEKGKDVELRCDPISGHTALYWYRQSLGQGLEFLIYFQGNSAPDKSGLPSDRFSAERTGGSVSTLTIQRTQQEDSAVYLCASSSGTATSYTFGSGTRLTVV.

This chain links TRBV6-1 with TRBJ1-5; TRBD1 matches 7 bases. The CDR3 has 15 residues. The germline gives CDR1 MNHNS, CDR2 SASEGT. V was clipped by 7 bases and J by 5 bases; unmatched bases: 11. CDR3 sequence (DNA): TGTGCCAGCAATTTTCTCTTTACAGGGGATCAGCCCCAGCATTTT. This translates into CASNFLFTGDQPQHF.

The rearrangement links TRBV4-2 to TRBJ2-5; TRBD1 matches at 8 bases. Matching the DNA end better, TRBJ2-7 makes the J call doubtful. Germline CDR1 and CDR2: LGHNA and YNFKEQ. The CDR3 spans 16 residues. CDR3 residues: CASSQAQGDLSYEQYF. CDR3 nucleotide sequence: TGTGCCAGCAGCCAGGCACAGGGGGACCTCTCCTACGAGCAGTACTTC.

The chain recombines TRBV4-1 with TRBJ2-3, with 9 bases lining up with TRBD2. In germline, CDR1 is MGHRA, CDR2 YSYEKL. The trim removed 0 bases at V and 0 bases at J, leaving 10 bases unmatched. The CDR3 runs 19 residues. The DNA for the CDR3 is TGCGCCAGCAGCCAAGAAGGGTTGAGCGGGAGGCCTAGCACAGATACGCAGTATTTT. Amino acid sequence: CASSQEGLSGRPSTDTQYF.

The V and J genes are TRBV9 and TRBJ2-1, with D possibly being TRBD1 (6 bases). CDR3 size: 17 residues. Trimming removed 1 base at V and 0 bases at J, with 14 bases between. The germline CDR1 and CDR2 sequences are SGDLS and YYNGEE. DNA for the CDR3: TGTGCCAGCAGCGTAACTGAGGGGGTACTCTCCTACAATGAGCAGTTCTTC. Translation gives CASSVTEGVLSYNEQFF.

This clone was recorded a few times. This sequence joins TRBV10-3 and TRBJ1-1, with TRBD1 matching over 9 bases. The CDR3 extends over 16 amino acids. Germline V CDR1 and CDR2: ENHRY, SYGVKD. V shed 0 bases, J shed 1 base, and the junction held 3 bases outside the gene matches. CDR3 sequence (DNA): TGTGCCATCAGTGAGTCCTACAGGGGGCAGAACACTGAAGCTTTCTTT. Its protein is CAISESYRGQNTEAFF.

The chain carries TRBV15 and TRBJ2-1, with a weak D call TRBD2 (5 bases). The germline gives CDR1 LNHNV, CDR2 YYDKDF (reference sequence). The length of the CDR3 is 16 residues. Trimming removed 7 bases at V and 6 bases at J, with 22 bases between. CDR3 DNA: TGTGCCACCAAAATTGGTGGGAGAAAACCCTCCAATGAGCAGTTCTTC. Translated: CATKIGGRKPSNEQFF.

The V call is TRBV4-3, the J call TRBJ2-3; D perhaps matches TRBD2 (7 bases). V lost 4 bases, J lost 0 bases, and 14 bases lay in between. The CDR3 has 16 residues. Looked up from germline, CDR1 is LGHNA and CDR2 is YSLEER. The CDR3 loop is CASSPGGSFSTDTQYF. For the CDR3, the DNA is TGCGCCAGCAGCCCGGGGGGCTCGTTTAGCACAGATACGCAGTATTTT.

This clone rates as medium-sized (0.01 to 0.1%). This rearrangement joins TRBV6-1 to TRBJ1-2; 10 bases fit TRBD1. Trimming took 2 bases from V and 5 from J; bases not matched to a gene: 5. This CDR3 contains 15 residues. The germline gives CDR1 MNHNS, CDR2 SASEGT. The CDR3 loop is CASSETEGQGYGYTF. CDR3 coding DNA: TGTGCCAGCAGTGAAACTGAGGGACAGGGGTATGGCTACACCTTC.

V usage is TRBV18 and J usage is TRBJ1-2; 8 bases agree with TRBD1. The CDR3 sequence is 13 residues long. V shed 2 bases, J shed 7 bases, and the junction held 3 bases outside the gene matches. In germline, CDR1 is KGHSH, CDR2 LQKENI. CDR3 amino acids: CASSPRQGSGYTF. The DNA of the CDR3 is TGTGCCAGCTCACCAAGACAGGGGTCTGGCTACACCTTC.

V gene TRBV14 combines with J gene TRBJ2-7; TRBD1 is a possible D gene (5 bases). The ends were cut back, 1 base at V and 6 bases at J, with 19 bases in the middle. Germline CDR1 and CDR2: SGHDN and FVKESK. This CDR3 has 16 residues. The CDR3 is CASSQVSFGRGSEQYF. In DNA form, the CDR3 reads TGTGCCAGCAGCCAAGTATCGTTCGGTAGGGGATCCGAGCAGTACTTC.

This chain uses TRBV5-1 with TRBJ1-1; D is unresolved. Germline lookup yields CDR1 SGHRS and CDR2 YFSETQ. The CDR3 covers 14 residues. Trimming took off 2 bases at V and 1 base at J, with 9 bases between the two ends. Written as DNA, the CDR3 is TGCGCCAGCAGCTTTAGCAGAAGGAACACTGAAGCTTTCTTT. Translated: CASSFSRRNTEAFF.

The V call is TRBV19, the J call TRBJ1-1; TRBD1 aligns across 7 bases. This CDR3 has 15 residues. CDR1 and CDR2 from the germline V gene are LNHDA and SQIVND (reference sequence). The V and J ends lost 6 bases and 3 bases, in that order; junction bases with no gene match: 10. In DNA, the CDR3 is TGTGCCAGTAGCCAAAACAGGGGTGGGGACACTGAAGCTTTCTTT. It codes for CASSQNRGGDTEAFF.

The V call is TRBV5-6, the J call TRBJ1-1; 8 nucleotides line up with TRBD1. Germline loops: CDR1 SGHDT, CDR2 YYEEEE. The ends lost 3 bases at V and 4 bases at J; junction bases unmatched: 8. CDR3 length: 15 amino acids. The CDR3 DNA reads TGTGCCAGCAGCTGGAGGACAGGGTTGGGCACTGAAGCTTTCTTT. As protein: CASSWRTGLGTEAFF. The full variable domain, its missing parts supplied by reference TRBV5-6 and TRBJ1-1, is DAGVTQSPTHLIKTRGQQVTLRCSPKSGHDTVSWYQQALGQGPQFIFQYYEEEERQRGNFPDRFSGHQFPNYSSELNVNALLLGDSALYLCASSWRTGLGTEAFFGQGTRLTVV.

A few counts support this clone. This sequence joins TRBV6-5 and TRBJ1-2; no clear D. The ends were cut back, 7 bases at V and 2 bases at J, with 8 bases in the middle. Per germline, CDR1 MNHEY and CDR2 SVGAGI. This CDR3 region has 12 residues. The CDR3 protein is CASTQSNYGYTF. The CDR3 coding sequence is TGTGCCAGCACCCAATCCAACTATGGCTACACCTTC.

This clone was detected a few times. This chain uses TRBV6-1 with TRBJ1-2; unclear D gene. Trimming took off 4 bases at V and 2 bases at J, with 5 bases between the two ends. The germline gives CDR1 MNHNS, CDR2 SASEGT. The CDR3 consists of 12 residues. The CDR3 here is CASSGQNYGYTF. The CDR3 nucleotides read TGTGCCAGCAGTGGGCAGAACTATGGCTACACCTTC.

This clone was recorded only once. The CDR3 nucleotides read TGTGCCAGTACATCGGGGGAAGCTAACTATGGCTACACCTTC. Translated, it gives CASTSGEANYGYTF. V is TRBV18 and J is TRBJ1-2, with D maybe TRBD1 (5 bases). V dropped 9 bases and J dropped 0 bases, with 14 bases sitting between them. This CDR3 is 14 amino acids long. The germline gives CDR1 KGHSH, CDR2 LQKENI.

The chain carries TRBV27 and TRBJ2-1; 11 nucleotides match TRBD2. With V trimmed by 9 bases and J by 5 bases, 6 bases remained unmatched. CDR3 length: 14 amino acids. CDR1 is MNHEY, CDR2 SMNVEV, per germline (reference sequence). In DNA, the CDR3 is TGTGCCAGGCCGGGACTAGCGGATCACAATGAGCAGTTCTTC. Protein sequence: CARPGLADHNEQFF.